The 23 T cell receptor beta chains given below trace back to one sample, sequenced in a study of T cells in Graves' hyperthyroidism and ophthalmopathy. The investigators amplified TCR beta CDR3 regions from RNA transcripts. Researchers ran a first-round RT-PCR on the TCR CDR3 using the HTBI primer set. TCRdb fed the multiplex PCR reads into MiXCR, producing one record per CDR3 protein. The sample yields 550,000 to 850,000 distinct CDR3 sequences, approximately 18% seen once. Sequencing was carried out using blood. The receptors derive from a woman in her fifties or sixties with Graves' hyperthyroidism that later progressed to Graves' ophthalmopathy.

This chain connects TRBV6-1 to TRBJ2-7; 7 bases are shared with TRBD1. The ends lost 6 bases at V and 9 bases at J; junction bases unmatched: 14. The CDR3 consists of 14 residues. The germline V gene has CDR1 MNHNS and CDR2 SASEGT. CDR3 DNA: TGTGCCAGCAGACCGACAGGGTACACTACGGGGCAGTACTTC. Protein: CASRPTGYTTGQYF.

This clonotype has at least ten counts. The chain couples TRBV12-3 or TRBV12-4 to TRBJ2-5; D gene uncertain. The CDR3 extends over 15 amino acids. Trimming left V 4 bases short and J 5 bases short, with 17 bases between. The CDR3 region is CASSSHGSTGETQYF. DNA of the CDR3: TGTGCCAGCAGTTCCCACGGTTCCACCGGGGAGACCCAGTACTTC.

This clonotype occurred many times. The V gene is TRBV18, the J gene TRBJ1-6; D might be TRBD1 (5 bases). The CDR3 has 16 amino acids. Germline lookup yields CDR1 KGHSH and CDR2 LQKENI. Trimming stripped 3 bases from V and 7 bases from J, with 16 bases between. This CDR3 reads CASSPGTAAVNSPLHF. The CDR3 DNA is TGTGCCAGCTCACCCGGGACTGCCGCTGTGAATTCACCCCTCCACTTT.

V is TRBV7-9 and J is TRBJ1-5, with unresolved D. Deletions cut 1 base from V and 3 bases from J, with 7 bases between. CDR1 is SEHNR, CDR2 FQNEAQ, per germline (reference sequence). CDR3 size: 14 residues. CDR3 residues: CASSLGIDNQPQHF. CDR3 coding DNA: TGTGCCAGCAGCTTAGGCATCGACAATCAGCCCCAGCATTTT.

This clonotype came up many times. The chain has TRBV12-3 or TRBV12-4 and TRBJ1-4; unclear D gene. With 4 bases removed from V and 10 bases from J, the gap between germline ends came to 10 bases. The CDR3 consists of 12 residues. The CDR3 nucleotides read TGTGCCAGCAGTTATGACATCGGAAAACTGTTTTTT. The encoded protein is CASSYDIGKLFF.

The rearrangement links TRBV5-6 to TRBJ2-1, with 8 bases fitting TRBD1. Losses at the gene ends were 3 bases for V and 7 bases for J; bases not matched to a gene: 12. The germline V gene encodes CDR1 SGHDT and CDR2 YYEEEE. CDR3 length: 16 amino acids. The DNA for the CDR3 is TGTGCCAGCAGCTATCGGACAGGGCCGTTGAGGAATGAGCAGTTCTTC. It yields the protein CASSYRTGPLRNEQFF.

This clonotype was seen many times. The chain links TRBV20-1 to TRBJ1-6; D might be TRBD1 (6 bases). Trimming removed 6 bases from V and 9 bases from J, with 21 bases in between. The CDR3 runs to 15 residues. Germline assignment: CDR1 DFQATT and CDR2 SNEGSKA (reference sequence). The CDR3 here is CSAPEYGQWGSPLHF. In DNA, the CDR3 is TGCAGTGCCCCGGAGTACGGACAGTGGGGTTCACCCCTCCACTTT.

This clonotype was counted ten times or more. The V gene is TRBV6-1, the J gene TRBJ1-2; 7 bases align to TRBD1. The CDR3 sequence is 15 residues long. The germline V gene encodes CDR1 MNHNS and CDR2 SASEGT. The trim removed 5 bases at V and 4 bases at J, leaving 10 bases unmatched. For the CDR3, the DNA is TGTGCCAGCAGTTCCCGACAGGGCCCAGGCTATGGCTACACCTTC. It yields the protein CASSSRQGPGYGYTF.

This clonotype was observed many times. The chain carries TRBV7-9 and TRBJ2-3; 9 nucleotides line up with TRBD2. Per the germline V gene, CDR1 is SEHNR and CDR2 is FQNEAQ (reference sequence). J lost 0 bases, V lost 1 base, and 8 bases had no gene match. The length of the CDR3 is 18 residues. The CDR3 protein is CASSLVALAGTSTDTQYF. CDR3 DNA sequence: TGTGCCAGCAGCTTAGTTGCGCTAGCGGGGACTAGCACAGATACGCAGTATTTT.

The V and J genes are TRBV7-2 and TRBJ1-1; 8 nucleotides agree with TRBD1. Germline CDR1 and CDR2: SGHTA and FQGNSA. The length of the CDR3 is 12 residues. The ends lost 11 bases at V and 1 base at J; junction bases unmatched: 3. Here the CDR3 reads CAGQGANTEAFF. CDR3 in DNA: TGTGCCGGGCAGGGGGCGAACACTGAAGCTTTCTTT.

The chain combines TRBV29-1 with TRBJ1-2; TRBD1 agrees at 8 bases. Germline assignment: CDR1 SQVTM and CDR2 ANQGSEA. Losses at the gene ends were 6 bases for V and 1 base for J; bases not matched to a gene: 4. The CDR3 runs 13 residues. Here the CDR3 reads CSVRTGSNYGYTF. CDR3 nucleotide sequence: TGCAGCGTCAGGACAGGGAGTAACTATGGCTACACCTTC.

This clonotype was recorded a few times. The chain has TRBV19 and TRBJ2-1; 8 bases map to TRBD1. The CDR3 is made up of 17 amino acids. The V gene end was trimmed by 5 bases and the J gene end by 7 bases; junction bases not matched to a gene: 16. Per germline, CDR1 LNHDA and CDR2 SQIVND (reference sequence). The CDR3 sequence is CASSPRDRGLDLNEQFF. The CDR3 DNA reads TGTGCCAGTAGTCCGAGAGACAGGGGATTAGATTTAAATGAGCAGTTCTTC.

This clonotype was counted at least ten times. The rearrangement uses TRBV3-1 and TRBJ1-5, with 7 bases that match TRBD1. This CDR3 is 14 amino acids long. The V segment lost 6 bases and the J segment 7 bases; nucleotides outside the gene matches: 9. Germline V gene sequence: CDR1 LGHDT, CDR2 YNNKEL (reference sequence). The CDR3 loop is CASSTDRRKQPQHF. The CDR3 bases are TGTGCCAGCAGTACGGACAGGCGGAAACAGCCCCAGCATTTT.

At least ten counts were recorded for this clonotype. The junction departs from the called germline gene at one end, perhaps through a read error. V is TRBV6-1 and J is TRBJ2-7, with 8 bases fitting TRBD1. This CDR3 spans 16 amino acids. Germline V gene data show CDR1 as MNHNS and CDR2 as SASEGT. The chain's CDR3 is CASSEERTGYDYEQYF. As DNA, the CDR3 is TGTGCCAGCAGCGAAGAAAGGACAGGGTATGACTACGAGCAGTACTTC.

The chain has TRBV6-1 and TRBJ1-5; TRBD1 might be the D (6 bases). Germline V gene sequence: CDR1 MNHNS, CDR2 SASEGT. This CDR3 has 13 amino acids. V lost 6 bases and J 6 bases, leaving 12 bases between the germline ends. CDR3 sequence reads: CASRRGVPQPQHF. In nucleotides, the CDR3 is TGTGCCAGCAGGAGGGGGGTCCCTCAGCCCCAGCATTTT.

The table lists this clonotype with a few counts. This rearrangement joins TRBV19 to TRBJ1-1; TRBD1 aligns across 8 bases. Germline CDR1 reads LNHDA; CDR2 reads SQIVND (reference sequence). The CDR3 covers 15 residues. The junction had 7 bases not matched to a gene; V was cut back by 6 bases and J by 1 base. The CDR3 sequence is CASRAWTGQNTEAFF. The CDR3 DNA reads TGTGCCAGTAGGGCCTGGACAGGGCAGAACACTGAAGCTTTCTTT. Using reference TRBV19 and TRBJ1-1 for the parts outside the CDR3, the full variable domain is DGGITQSPKYLFRKEGQNVTLSCEQNLNHDAMYWYRQDPGQGLRLIYYSQIVNDFQKGDIAEGYSVSREKKESFPLTVTSAQKNPTAFYLCASRAWTGQNTEAFFGQGTRLTVV.

This clonotype came up a few times. The chain employs TRBV10-3 and TRBJ1-4; 9 bases map to TRBD1. CDR1 is ENHRY, CDR2 SYGVKD, per germline. This CDR3 comprises 14 residues. The V and J ends lost 10 bases and 0 bases, in that order; junction bases with no gene match: 3. This CDR3 is CATGQGATNEKLFF. In DNA, the CDR3 is TGTGCCACGGGACAGGGCGCAACTAATGAAAAACTGTTTTTT.

The genes are TRBV28 and TRBJ1-1, with 9 bases that match TRBD1. After removal of 1 base from V and 6 bases from J, the junction contained 6 bases not matched to a gene. This CDR3 is 15 amino acids long. Germline V lookup: CDR1 MDHEN, CDR2 SYDVKM. The CDR3 DNA is TGTGCCAGCAGTTTATACAGGGGGCGCATATCTGAAGCTTTCTTT. Translated: CASSLYRGRISEAFF.

V is TRBV5-1 and J is TRBJ2-2, with D hard to call. There are 15 residues in the CDR3. Trimming took 1 base from V and 4 from J, leaving 11 bases between them. CDR1 SGHRS and CDR2 YFSETQ come from the germline V gene. The CDR3 is CASSLSPAVTGELFF. The CDR3 DNA follows: TGCGCCAGCAGCTTGAGTCCGGCCGTCACCGGGGAGCTGTTTTTT.

This clonotype was seen only a few times. V usage is TRBV15 and J usage is TRBJ1-5, with unresolved D. Trimming took 5 bases from V and 11 from J, leaving 16 bases between them. CDR1 is LNHNV and CDR2 is YYDKDF in the germline V gene (reference sequence). The CDR3 totals 13 residues. As DNA, the CDR3 is TGTGCCACCAGCCTAGATATTGGCGGCTCCCAGCATTTT. It translates to CATSLDIGGSQHF.

The rearrangement links TRBV19 to TRBJ2-5; D call uncertain. V dropped 1 base and J dropped 3 bases, with 9 bases sitting between them. This CDR3 has 14 amino acids. Germline V lookup: CDR1 LNHDA, CDR2 SQIVND (reference sequence). For the CDR3, the DNA is TGTGCCAGTAGTATAGGGGGTGCAGAAGAGACCCAGTACTTC. Translated: CASSIGGAEETQYF.

V and J are TRBV20-1 and TRBJ1-1; 10 positions match TRBD1. J lost 7 bases, V lost 6 bases, and 5 bases had no gene match. Per the germline V gene, CDR1 is DFQATT and CDR2 is SNEGSKA (reference sequence). This CDR3 has 12 amino acids. In nucleotides, the CDR3 is TGCAGTGCCACGGGACAGGGGATTGAAGCTTTCTTT. Residues: CSATGQGIEAFF.

V usage is TRBV9 and J usage is TRBJ2-7; D is unclear. The germline V and J ends were trimmed by 1 base and 0 bases, with 8 bases remaining between them. There are 14 residues in the CDR3. Germline V lookup: CDR1 SGDLS, CDR2 YYNGEE. CDR3 coding DNA: TGTGCCAGCAGCGTAACGGGTTCCTCCTACGAGCAGTACTTC. Its protein is CASSVTGSSYEQYF.